These T cell receptor beta chains were read from a single sample in a study of shared clonotypes between healthy human individuals. Libraries were prepared by immunoSEQ multiplex PCR; TCRdb keeps only in-frame clonotypes and omits some of them. The top ten hold approximately 0.36% of the sample, which has 2 million to 3 million clones, roughly 93% seen once. Sample: naive CD4+ T cells from PBMCs. The receptors were sampled from a man in his late teens or twenties in good health. Some clones in this sample may be carry-over from other donors' samples. Both conserved end residues are part of each CDR3. A D gene is named only where the DNA matches it firmly.

CDR3aa	v_gene	d_gene
CASSPLWAGRDTQYF	TRBV27	.
CASSSFRQMNTEAFF	TRBV28	.
CASSLAGGGQETQYF	TRBV6-4	TRBD2
CAISLAGGRLYEQYF	TRBV10-3	TRBD2
CASTPIGIPGELFF	TRBV28	.
CASSAQGHTEAFF	TRBV7-3	.
CASGPGQGLISLHF	TRBV6-1	TRBD1
CASIEGASTDTQYF	TRBV6-6	.
CASRPRGINQPQHF	TRBV19	.
CASSQDAGRTSGSIDEQYF	TRBV4-1	TRBD2
CASSLARLNTEAFF	TRBV11-2	.
CASNYRFGAFF	TRBV6-1	.
CASRRETGGANVLTF	TRBV2	TRBD1
CASSAGQGAGFWHPGELFF	TRBV9	TRBD1
CASGLVGQAYGYTF	TRBV12-5	TRBD1
CASSLSAGPSGANVLTF	TRBV7-3	.
CASSEIPRDTEFRNIQYF	TRBV10-1	.
CASSPYPGHRMLEQYF	TRBV2	.
CASSPGGSGSYEQYF	TRBV9	TRBD2
CASRGQAETQYF	TRBV2	TRBD1
CASTANNSPLHF	TRBV30	.
CASSITGNYGYTF	TRBV9	.
CASSPQAGTSGQETQYF	TRBV11-1	TRBD2
CASSPQRVNTEAFF	TRBV5-6	.
CASSYPGQGTEAFF	TRBV6-6	TRBD1
CASSRGRPETQYF	TRBV4-1	.
CASSLKGGTQYF	TRBV11-2	.
CASRRPQGEQYF	TRBV6-1	.
CASSDPFTGSYGYTF	TRBV25-1	.
CSVTRQANTEAFF	TRBV29-1	.
CSAKARQGTDTQYF	TRBV29-1	.
CASNRPGLGYNEQFF	TRBV28	TRBD2
CASSGSGSSYEQYF	TRBV6-1	TRBD2
CASSLGLQTGRPGGYTF	TRBV7-8	TRBD1
CASSPGFSYEQYF	TRBV18	.
CASSLGGAPNEKLFF	TRBV7-9	.
CAWSPRTSGKETQYF	TRBV30	TRBD2
CASREDQAGYTF	TRBV2	.
CASSQDGRVGTDTQYF	TRBV4-1	TRBD2
CASSVKRTSGTYEQYF	TRBV9	TRBD2
CASSLDSRRTEAFF	TRBV19	.
CASSSRTGPYEQYF	TRBV9	TRBD1
CASSPNFLGPNTGELFF	TRBV9	.
CASSDLNGATEAFF	TRBV18	.
CASSESMGYEQYF	TRBV2	.
CASSFGASVSYEQYF	TRBV5-6	.
CSVGGQGKPQHF	TRBV29-1	.
CSVIAGTGASYGYTF	TRBV29-1	TRBD1
CSVRALQETQYF	TRBV29-1	.
CASSEFPGGPGELFF	TRBV25-1	TRBD1
CAWSVYPYRYTF	TRBV30	.
CASSIPTTVPNTGELFF	TRBV5-1	.
CASSLQRGYTEAFF	TRBV7-2	.
CASSYSGAGGAKAFF	TRBV6-5	.
CASSGEGGLPESQYF	TRBV9	.
CASSFTRLSGNTIYF	TRBV28	.
CASSHPWGGSGGGELFF	TRBV4-1	TRBD2